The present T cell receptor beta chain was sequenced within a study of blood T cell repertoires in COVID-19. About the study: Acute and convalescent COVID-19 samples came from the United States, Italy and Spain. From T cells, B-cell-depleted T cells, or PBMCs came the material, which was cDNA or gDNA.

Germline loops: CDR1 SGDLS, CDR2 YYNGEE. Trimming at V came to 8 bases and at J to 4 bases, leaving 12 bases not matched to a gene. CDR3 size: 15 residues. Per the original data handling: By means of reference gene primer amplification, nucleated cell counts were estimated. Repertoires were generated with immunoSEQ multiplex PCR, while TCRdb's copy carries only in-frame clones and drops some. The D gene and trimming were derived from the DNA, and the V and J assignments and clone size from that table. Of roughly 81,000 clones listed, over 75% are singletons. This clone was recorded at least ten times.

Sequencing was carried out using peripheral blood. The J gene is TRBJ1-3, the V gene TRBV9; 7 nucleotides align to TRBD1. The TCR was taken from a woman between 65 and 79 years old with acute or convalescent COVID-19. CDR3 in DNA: TGTGCCAGTACCCCCACAGGGGACCCAGGAAACACCATATATTTT. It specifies CASTPTGDPGNTIYF.